This T cell receptor beta chain was documented in a study of blood T cell repertoires in COVID-19 (TCRdb year 2020). Regarding the research as a whole: Samples covering the acute and convalescent phases of COVID-19 were provided by collaborators in the United States, Italy and Spain. The material from the prospective study consisted of cDNA or gDNA derived from T cells, B-cell-depleted T cells, or PBMCs. Deeply sampled blood TCRbeta repertoires from subjects exposed to, actively infected with, or recovered from COVID-19 were included in the dataset. The repertoires were made available in a free public database intended to serve as a resource for research on the immune response to SARS-CoV-2. The samples were drawn from the first 160 participants of the ongoing ImmuneRACE study and from 1,254 subjects provided by 6 global collaborators. Nearly every sample came with metadata listing a de-identified subject ID, COVID-19 status, age in years and sex. Where HLA class I and class II types were available, the types were taken from metadata supplied by the sample provider, not from assay-based typing. Study-wide findings and limitations: The quantity of clinical and demographic metadata differed by source and by participant and was supplied without curation.

TCRbeta CDR3 regions were amplified from genomic DNA by means of the immunoSEQ Assay, a bias-controlled multiplex PCR. For the original study's pipeline: The number of nucleated cells in each sample was estimated by amplification of reference gene primers within the assay. To quantify the absolute abundance of each unique TCRbeta CDR3 rearrangement, sequence reads were collapsed and filtered. Productive Simpson clonality was computed per sample as the square root of Simpson's diversity index over productive rearrangements. Imported from immuneACCESS, the table was reduced by TCRdb to in-frame sequences with V and J called. These copies leave out some clones; in studies compared against another copy, an unresolved V gene accounts for under half, and the cause of the remainder is not known. That table furnishes V, J and clone size, whereas the DNA furnished D and trimming. The sample table lists about 270,000 clones, about 88% of them with a count of one. About 4.1% of the sample is held by the ten biggest clonotypes.

A second Seattle source provided samples from volunteer blood donors who had recovered from COVID-19. Whole blood was collected in K2EDTA tubes by collaborating institutions according to the institutions' own protocols. Collaborator samples were shipped for TCRbeta analysis as frozen whole blood, isolated PBMCs, or DNA extracted from either sample type. Comments on this clone: This receptor's antigen is unknown. No clone much larger than this one lies a single base away; base qualities are absent.

This receptor was identified in a man between 60 and 75 years old who had recovered from COVID-19. Sequencing input: peripheral blood.

The CDR3 here reads CSASSSGREETQYF. In nucleotides, the sequence is TGCAGTGCTAGTTCTTCGGGAAGGGAAGAGACCCAGTACTTC. This chain is built from TRBV20-1 and TRBJ2-5, with a weak D call of TRBD2 (5 bases match). Deletion took 3 bases off V and 3 bases off J, with a span of 14 bases between the germline ends. The germline V gene (reference sequence) gives CDR1 as DFQATT and CDR2 as SNEGSKA. Inclusive of the bounding cysteine and phenylalanine, the CDR3 is 14 residues long. Here the CDR3 DNA is all that survives: 42 bases in frame from base 1.